This passage covers 30 T cell receptor beta chains from one sample sequenced in a study of blood T cell repertoires in COVID-19. TCRdb's table, derived via immunoSEQ multiplex PCR, lists solely in-frame clones and lacks some. This table has approximately 200,000 clones, around 89% appearing once. Sequencing input: peripheral blood. The receptors shown here come from a man between 70 and 80 years old with acute or convalescent COVID-19.

J is TRBJ2-1 and V is TRBV12-5; 11 nucleotides match TRBD2. In germline, CDR1 is LGHNT, CDR2 FRNRAP. J lost 7 bases, V lost 5 bases, and 13 bases had no gene match. This CDR3 contains 17 residues. This CDR3 is CASGLAQLAGVQNEQFF. CDR3 nucleotides: TGTGCTAGTGGTCTTGCCCAACTAGCGGGAGTTCAGAATGAGCAGTTCTTC.

In its sample, this clone was seen once. The chain links TRBV4-3 to TRBJ2-1; 12 positions agree with TRBD2. The CDR3 runs to 16 residues. J was trimmed by 4 bases and V by 3 bases; bases with no gene match: 4. Per the germline V gene, CDR1 is LGHNA and CDR2 is YSLEER. CDR3 residues: CASSHRGLAGYNEQFF. The CDR3 coding sequence is TGCGCCAGCAGCCACCGAGGACTAGCGGGGTACAATGAGCAGTTCTTC.

This sequence joins TRBV7-6 and TRBJ2-7, with 10 positions matching TRBD1. This CDR3 spans 14 amino acids. The ends lost 5 bases at V and 3 bases at J; junction bases unmatched: 4. The V gene's germline CDR1 is SGHVS and CDR2 FNYEAQ. CDR3 nucleotides: TGTGCCAGCAGCCCCGGGACAGGGGACTACGAGCAGTACTTC. Its protein product is CASSPGTGDYEQYF.

This chain uses TRBV12-3 or TRBV12-4 with TRBJ1-2, with a tentative D call TRBD1 (5 bases). Deletions cut 7 bases from V and 3 bases from J, with 9 bases between. The CDR3 runs 12 residues. CDR3 DNA sequence: TGTGCCAGCACGGGGGATGACTATGGCTACACCTTC. Protein: CASTGDDYGYTF.

CDR3 nucleotide sequence: TGTGCCAGCAGTTTTGGAGCGGCGGACTATGGCTACACCTTC. It specifies CASSFGAADYGYTF. V and J are TRBV28 and TRBJ1-2; D is ambiguous. Germline CDR1 and CDR2: MDHEN and SYDVKM. Trimming stripped 3 bases from V and 3 bases from J, with 11 bases between. This CDR3 comprises 14 residues.

The rearrangement uses TRBV3-1 (or the pseudogene TRBV3-2) and TRBJ2-1; 12 bases are shared with TRBD2. The trim removed 3 bases at V and 6 bases at J, leaving 9 bases unmatched. The CDR3 length is 17 residues. Germline values: CDR1 LGHDT, CDR2 YNNKEL (reference sequence). As DNA, the CDR3 is TGTGCCAGCAGCCATGTTTCTAGCGGGAGGGTATCCAATGAGCAGTTCTTC. It is translated as CASSHVSSGRVSNEQFF.

J is TRBJ2-5 and V is TRBV30; perhaps TRBD2 as D (6 bases). CDR1 GTSNPN and CDR2 SVGIG come from the germline V gene (reference sequence). V dropped 0 bases and J dropped 5 bases, with 13 bases sitting between them. CDR3 length equals 14 residues. The CDR3 reads CAWSVRDFAETQYF. DNA of the CDR3: TGTGCCTGGAGTGTACGGGACTTTGCGGAGACCCAGTACTTC.

V and J are TRBV7-9 and TRBJ1-2; 7 bases are a match to TRBD1. V lost 5 bases to trimming and J lost 6 bases; unmatched junction nucleotides: 12. The CDR3 loop spans 15 amino acids. From germline, CDR1 is SEHNR and CDR2 FQNEAQ (reference sequence). The CDR3, as DNA: TGTGCCAGCAGCGTAAGGTCCACAGGGGCGGATGGCTACACCTTC. It yields the protein CASSVRSTGADGYTF.

J is TRBJ1-1 and V is TRBV27, with 8 bases matching TRBD1. Germline V gene data show CDR1 as MNHEY and CDR2 as SMNVEV (reference sequence). Trimming at V came to 5 bases and at J to 0 bases, leaving 2 bases not matched to a gene. The CDR3 covers 14 residues. The CDR3 DNA sequence: TGTGCCAGCAGTCCGGACAGGGTGAACACTGAAGCTTTCTTT. As protein: CASSPDRVNTEAFF.

This chain joins TRBV5-1 and TRBJ2-6; tentatively, D is TRBD1 (5 bases). Germline V gives CDR1 SGHRS, CDR2 YFSETQ. The CDR3 is made up of 14 amino acids. The V end lost 2 bases, the J end lost 10 bases, and 13 bases lay between the germline ends. The CDR3 DNA follows: TGCGCCAGCAGCTTAGGGGATAGTGATAACGTCCTGACTTTC. Translated, it gives CASSLGDSDNVLTF.

This chain uses TRBV15 with TRBJ2-7; 11 bases map to TRBD2. The germline V gene encodes CDR1 LNHNV and CDR2 YYDKDF (reference sequence). This CDR3 is built from 17 residues. V shed 5 bases, J shed 0 bases, and the junction held 9 bases outside the gene matches. CDR3 nucleotide sequence: TGTGCCACCAGCCCAGAGATTACTAGCGGGAGCTCCTACGAGCAGTACTTC. Its translation: CATSPEITSGSSYEQYF. The entire variable domain, with the rest obtained from reference TRBV15 and TRBJ2-7, is as follows: DAMVIQNPRYQVTQFGKPVTLSCSQTLNHNVMYWYQQKSSQAPKLLFHYYDKDFNNEADTPDNFQSRRPNTSFCFLDIRSPGLGDTAMYLCATSPEITSGSSYEQYFGPGTRLTVT.

The V and J genes are TRBV5-1 and TRBJ1-2, with TRBD1 matching 7 bases. The germline CDR1 and CDR2 sequences are SGHRS and YFSETQ. This CDR3 comprises 15 residues. Losses at the gene ends were 2 bases for V and 4 bases for J; bases not matched to a gene: 8. CDR3: CASSLTGELGYGYTF. The CDR3 DNA sequence: TGCGCCAGCAGCTTAACAGGGGAACTGGGCTATGGCTACACCTTC.

The rearrangement links TRBV12-5 to TRBJ2-3; possible D gene TRBD2, 5 bases. This CDR3 is built from 16 residues. Germline V gives CDR1 LGHNT, CDR2 FRNRAP. V lost 3 bases, J lost 3 bases, and 16 bases lay in between. The DNA for the CDR3 is TGTGCTAGTGGTTTCCTCAGCATGTCGGGGACAGATACGCAGTATTTT. Amino acid sequence: CASGFLSMSGTDTQYF.

The CDR3 is CASSKGQGIETQYF. The CDR3 DNA follows: TGTGCCAGCAGCAAAGGACAGGGGATAGAGACCCAGTACTTC. The chain joins TRBV13 to TRBJ2-5; 9 bases line up with TRBD1. The CDR3 is 14 amino acids. The germline V gene has CDR1 PRHDT and CDR2 FYEKMQ (reference sequence). Trimming at V came to 5 bases and at J to 4 bases, leaving 5 bases not matched to a gene.

The table lists this clone with a count of one. This sequence joins TRBV12-3 or TRBV12-4 and TRBJ1-2; no clear D. Between the trimmed V and J ends, which lost 3 bases and 2 bases, there was a span of 7 bases. The CDR3 has 13 residues. The CDR3 reads CASSLSGNYGYTF. The DNA of the CDR3 is TGTGCCAGCAGTTTGTCCGGGAACTATGGCTACACCTTC.

CDR3 in amino acids: CASSSTPWGEDQPQHF. In DNA, the CDR3 is TGTGCCAGCAGTTCCACGCCGTGGGGGGAGGACCAGCCCCAGCATTTT. This sequence joins TRBV27 and TRBJ1-5; perhaps TRBD1 as D (5 bases). The CDR3 is made up of 16 amino acids. CDR1 is MNHEY and CDR2 is SMNVEV in the germline V gene (reference sequence). V lost 4 bases and J 7 bases, leaving 20 bases between the germline ends.

V is TRBV7-6 and J is TRBJ2-2, with 13 bases lining up with TRBD2. This CDR3 is 16 amino acids long. Germline CDR1 and CDR2: SGHVS and FNYEAQ. J gave up 4 bases and V 5 bases, and 4 bases lay outside the gene matches. CDR3 DNA sequence: TGTGCCAGCAGCCCCGGACTAGCGGGAGCCACCGGGGAGCTGTTTTTT. This encodes CASSPGLAGATGELFF.

The CDR3: CASSLAGRGDTEAFF. DNA of the CDR3: TGTGCCAGCAGCTTAGCGGGCAGGGGGGACACTGAAGCTTTCTTT. The chain uses TRBV7-9 and TRBJ1-1; 7 bases are shared with TRBD1. Per germline, CDR1 SEHNR and CDR2 FQNEAQ (reference sequence). The ends lost 0 bases at V and 3 bases at J; junction bases unmatched: 4. The CDR3 runs to 15 residues.

This clone was recorded a few times. The chain uses TRBV11-1 and TRBJ2-1; D uncertain. Germline V lookup: CDR1 SGHAT, CDR2 FQDESV (reference sequence). The CDR3 is made up of 14 amino acids. Trimming shortened V by 1 base and J by 3 bases, and 7 bases separated the two germline ends. Written as DNA, the CDR3 is TGTGCCAGCAGCTTAGAATCCCTCTACAATGAGCAGTTCTTC. Amino acids: CASSLESLYNEQFF. The variable domain in full, with the rest retrieved from reference TRBV11-1 and TRBJ2-1, is EAEVAQSPRYKITEKSQAVAFWCDPISGHATLYWYRQILGQGPELLVQFQDESVVDDSQLPKDRFSAERLKGVDSTLKIQPAELGDSAMYLCASSLESLYNEQFFGPGTRLTVL.

The chain combines TRBV19 with TRBJ1-2; 12 bases fit TRBD1. Germline V gene data show CDR1 as LNHDA and CDR2 as SQIVND (reference sequence). The CDR3 runs 16 residues. V dropped 7 bases and J dropped 3; count of bases not matched to a gene: 9. CDR3: CASIPTGTGGYYGYTF. Written as DNA, the CDR3 is TGTGCCAGTATCCCAACCGGGACAGGGGGCTACTATGGCTACACCTTC.

This clone was detected once. The V and J genes are TRBV6-6 and TRBJ1-1; TRBD1 is a possible D gene (5 bases). Germline V gene sequence: CDR1 MNHNY, CDR2 SVGAGI (reference sequence). The CDR3 extends over 14 amino acids. V was cut by 2 bases and J by 4 bases, with 11 bases left in between. This CDR3 reads CASSYRREGTEAFF. CDR3 nucleotides: TGTGCCAGCAGTTACCGCAGGGAAGGCACTGAAGCTTTCTTT.

This clone was seen a few times. The chain uses TRBV18 and TRBJ1-1, with D hard to call. Trimming removed 4 bases at V and 12 bases at J, with 18 bases between. The CDR3 sequence is 13 residues long. The germline V gene has CDR1 KGHSH and CDR2 LQKENI. The CDR3 spells CASSRETGEGSFF. For the CDR3, the DNA is TGTGCCAGCTCACGGGAGACCGGAGAAGGGTCTTTCTTT.

This clone occurred a few times. The genes are TRBV5-4 and TRBJ1-1; 8 bases fit TRBD1. The CDR3 runs 13 residues. V lost 5 bases, J lost 9 bases, and 9 bases stayed unmatched. The germline CDR1 and CDR2 sequences are SGHNT and YYREEE (reference sequence). Written as DNA, the CDR3 is TGTGCCAGCAGTTTCACAGGGGGTGATAAAGCTTTCTTT. It is translated as CASSFTGGDKAFF.

The chain links TRBV19 to TRBJ1-5, with D possibly matching TRBD1 (5 bases). The ends were cut back, 3 bases at V and 5 bases at J, with 11 bases in the middle. In germline, CDR1 is LNHDA, CDR2 SQIVND (reference sequence). The CDR3 totals 14 residues. The CDR3 bases are TGTGCCAGTAGTATCTTTGGGGCCCATCAGCCCCAGCATTTT. This gives the protein CASSIFGAHQPQHF.

This clone was recorded once. This sequence joins TRBV7-9 and TRBJ1-6; D is unresolved. Germline CDR1 is SEHNR and CDR2 is FQNEAQ (reference sequence). The CDR3 is 13 amino acids. V lost 5 bases and J lost 9, with 11 bases in between. The CDR3 nucleotides read TGTGCCAGCAGCGGCAGACTGACTTCACCCCTCCACTTT. It is translated as CASSGRLTSPLHF. Based on the CDR3 plus reference TRBV7-9 and TRBJ1-6, the full variable domain is DTGVSQNPRHKITKRGQNVTFRCDPISEHNRLYWYRQTLGQGPEFLTYFQNEAQLEKSRLLSDRFSAERPKGSFSTLEIQRTEQGDSAMYLCASSGRLTSPLHFGNGTRLTVT.

V is TRBV7-8 and J is TRBJ2-7; 10 bases align to TRBD2. Germline CDR1 is SGHVS and CDR2 is FQNEAQ. CDR3 length: 15 residues. V shed 3 bases, J shed 3 bases, and the junction held 5 bases outside the gene matches. This CDR3 is CASSFRLAGVYEQYF. In DNA, the CDR3 is TGTGCCAGCAGCTTTAGGCTAGCGGGAGTCTACGAGCAGTACTTC. Supplemented by reference TRBV7-8 and TRBJ2-7, the full variable domain reads GAGVSQSPRYKVAKRGQDVALRCDPISGHVSLFWYQQALGQGPEFLTYFQNEAQLDKSGLPSDRFFAERPEGSVSTLKIQRTQQEDSAVYLCASSFRLAGVYEQYFGPGTRLTVT.

The chain combines TRBV7-9 with TRBJ2-7; the match to TRBD2 covers 10 bases. From germline, CDR1 is SEHNR and CDR2 FQNEAQ (reference sequence). J gave up 2 bases and V 5 bases, and 6 bases lay outside the gene matches. The CDR3 has 15 residues. This chain's CDR3 is CASSHTSGATYEQYF. The CDR3 DNA reads TGTGCCAGCAGCCATACTAGCGGGGCGACCTACGAGCAGTACTTC.

The chain joins TRBV5-4 to TRBJ2-1; D uncertain. The germline V gene encodes CDR1 SGHNT and CDR2 YYREEE (reference sequence). CDR3 length: 15 amino acids. Trimming removed 1 base at V and 5 bases at J, with 13 bases between. The DNA of the CDR3 is TGTGCCAGCAGCTTGCCGCGTCCCTTGGACAATGAGCAGTTCTTC. Translation: CASSLPRPLDNEQFF.

The chain is built from TRBV12-3 or TRBV12-4 and TRBJ1-5, with 10 positions matching TRBD1. The CDR3 consists of 13 residues. V gave up 4 bases and J gave up 7 bases; unmatched junction bases: 1. In nucleotides, the CDR3 is TGTGCCAGCAGTTGGGACAGGGGACAGCCCCAGCATTTT. This sequence encodes CASSWDRGQPQHF.

The chain employs TRBV6-5 and TRBJ2-7; 9 bases map to TRBD1. The CDR3 extends over 14 amino acids. The V gene's germline CDR1 is MNHEY and CDR2 SVGAGI. V trimming: 4 bases; J trimming: 6 bases; junction bases outside the gene matches: 7. CDR3 in DNA: TGTGCCAGCAGTTCGTCGGGACAGGGTGTCGAGCAGTACTTC. Residues: CASSSSGQGVEQYF.